This TCR beta chain appears in the sequencing data of a study of shared clonotypes between healthy human individuals. The CDR3 sequence is 14 residues long. Germline CDR1 and CDR2: MDHEN and SYDVKM. V lost 10 bases and J lost 0, with 13 bases in between. Running of the assay took place at deep level. Sorted-subset replicate PCR reactions were performed with about 200 ng DNA, corresponding to tens of thousands of T cell genomes. Some clones are missing from TCRdb's copy, which holds only in-frame ones; the method was immunoSEQ multiplex PCR. The table has about 1 million clones, under 80% seen once. The receptor comes from a man younger than 35 in good health. The source material was memory CD4+ T cells sorted from blood. The subset denotes: CD45RA-negative fraction. The chain uses TRBV28 and TRBJ1-3, with D perhaps matching TRBD1 (6 bases). The CDR3 spells CATQRGGSGNTIYF. The CDR3 DNA follows: TGTGCCACCCAGAGGGGGGGCTCTGGAAACACCATATATTTT.